Only a few counts were recorded for the clone carrying this TCR beta chain. Its target is unknown. Trimming removed 0 bases from V and 9 bases from J; junction bases left unmatched: 4. CDR1 is SGHTA and CDR2 is FQGNSA in the germline V gene. This CDR3 spans 15 amino acids. This entry is derived from a study of T-cell memory formation after mild COVID-19. The overall study: Clustering of TCRs was largely donor specific. Overall study results and limits: Some clones that responded were present in memory (sampled pre-infection), which suggests cross-reactive memory joined.

One entry per CDR3 protein results from TCRdb running MiXCR on the 5' RACE reads. The sample holds a few hundred thousand distinct CDR3 sequences, 20% to 25% seen once. The source of this sequence is a man younger than 30 who had mild COVID-19 (a few samples of this study predate the infection). Cell type and time point are not known. V usage is TRBV7-2 and J usage is TRBJ2-1; 11 nucleotides agree with TRBD2. Sequenced material: PBMCs or a T cell subset sorted from them (not recorded which). The CDR3 DNA sequence: TGTGCCAGCAGCTTAGCTAGCGGGGGGGCCCTTGAGCAGTTCTTC. Amino acid sequence: CASSLASGGALEQFF.